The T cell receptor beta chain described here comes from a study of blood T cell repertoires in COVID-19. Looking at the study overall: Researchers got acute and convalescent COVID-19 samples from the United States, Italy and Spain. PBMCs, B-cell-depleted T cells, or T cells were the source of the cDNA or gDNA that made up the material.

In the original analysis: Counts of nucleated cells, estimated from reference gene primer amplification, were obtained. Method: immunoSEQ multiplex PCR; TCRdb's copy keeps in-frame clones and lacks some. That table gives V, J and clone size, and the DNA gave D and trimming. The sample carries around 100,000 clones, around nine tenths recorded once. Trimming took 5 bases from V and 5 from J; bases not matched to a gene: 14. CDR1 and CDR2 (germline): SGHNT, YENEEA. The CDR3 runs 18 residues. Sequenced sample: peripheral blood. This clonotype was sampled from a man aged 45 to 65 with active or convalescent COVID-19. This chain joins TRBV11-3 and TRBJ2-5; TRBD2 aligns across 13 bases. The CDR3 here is CASSQRGTSGVGGETQYF. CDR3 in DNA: TGTGCCAGCAGCCAGCGCGGGACTAGCGGGGTCGGGGGGGAGACCCAGTACTTC.